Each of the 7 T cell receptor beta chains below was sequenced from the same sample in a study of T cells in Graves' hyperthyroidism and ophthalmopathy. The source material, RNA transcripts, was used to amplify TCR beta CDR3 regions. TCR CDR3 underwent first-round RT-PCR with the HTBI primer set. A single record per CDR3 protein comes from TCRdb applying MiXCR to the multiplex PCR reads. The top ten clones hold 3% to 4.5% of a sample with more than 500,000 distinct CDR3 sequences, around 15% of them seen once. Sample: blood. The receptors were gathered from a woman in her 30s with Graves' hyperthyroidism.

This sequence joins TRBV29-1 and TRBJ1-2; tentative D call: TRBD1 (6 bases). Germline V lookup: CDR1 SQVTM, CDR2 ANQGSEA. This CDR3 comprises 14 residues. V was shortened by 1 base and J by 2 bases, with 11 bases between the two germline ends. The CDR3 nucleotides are TGCAGCGTTGAAGGGGCAGGGGTAAACTATGGCTACACCTTC. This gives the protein CSVEGAGVNYGYTF.

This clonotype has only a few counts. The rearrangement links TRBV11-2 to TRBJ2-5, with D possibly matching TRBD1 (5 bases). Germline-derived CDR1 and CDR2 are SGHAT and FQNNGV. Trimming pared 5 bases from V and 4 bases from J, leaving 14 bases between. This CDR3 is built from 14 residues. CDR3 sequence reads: CASSVGVGLETQYF. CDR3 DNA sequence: TGTGCCAGCAGCGTAGGGGTGGGGTTAGAGACCCAGTACTTC. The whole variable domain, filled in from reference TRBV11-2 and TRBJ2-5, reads EAGVAQSPRYKIIEKRQSVAFWCNPISGHATLYWYQQILGQGPKLLIQFQNNGVVDDSQLPKDRFSAERLKGVDSTLKIQPAKLEDSAVYLCASSVGVGLETQYFGPGTRLLVL.

CDR3 region: CASSLHEQETQYF. In nucleotides, the CDR3 is TGTGCCAGCAGCCTTCATGAACAAGAGACCCAGTACTTC. This chain connects TRBV6-1 to TRBJ2-5; D remains unclear. Germline assignment: CDR1 MNHNS and CDR2 SASEGT. The CDR3 runs to 13 residues. V gave up 6 bases and J gave up 2 bases, with 10 bases separating them.

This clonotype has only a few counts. CDR3 sequence reads: CASSRAGLAKNIQYF. The CDR3 DNA reads as TGTGCCAGCAGTCGAGCGGGGCTAGCCAAAAACATTCAGTACTTC. This chain uses TRBV25-1 with TRBJ2-4; 7 bases are shared with TRBD2. The CDR3 extends over 15 amino acids. Looked up from germline, CDR1 is MGHDK and CDR2 is SYGVNS. V gave up 5 bases and J gave up 0 bases; unmatched junction bases: 4.

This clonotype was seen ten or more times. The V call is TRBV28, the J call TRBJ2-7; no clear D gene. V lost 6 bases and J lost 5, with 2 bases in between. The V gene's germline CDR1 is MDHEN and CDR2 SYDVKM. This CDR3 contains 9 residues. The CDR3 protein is CASRHEQYF. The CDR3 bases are TGTGCCAGCAGGCACGAGCAGTACTTC.

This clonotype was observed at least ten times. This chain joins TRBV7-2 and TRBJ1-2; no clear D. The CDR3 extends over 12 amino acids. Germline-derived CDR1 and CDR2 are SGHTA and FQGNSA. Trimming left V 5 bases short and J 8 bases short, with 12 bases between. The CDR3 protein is CASSPNSGGYTF. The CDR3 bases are TGTGCCAGCAGCCCGAACTCAGGCGGCTACACCTTC.

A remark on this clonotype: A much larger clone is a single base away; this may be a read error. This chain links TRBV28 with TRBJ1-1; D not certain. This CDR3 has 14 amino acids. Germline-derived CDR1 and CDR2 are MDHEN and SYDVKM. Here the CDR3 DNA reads TGTGCCAGCGGTTTCATAGGCGGCGGCCCTGAAGCTTTCTTT. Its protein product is CASGFIGGGPEAFF.